The sequence of this T cell receptor beta chain was determined in a study of control samples from healthy donors and cancer patients. The data were produced by immunoSEQ multiplex PCR, yet TCRdb's version contains in-frame clones alone and is incomplete. Of 70,000 to 95,000 clones in the sample, approximately 94% are singletons; the top ten hold roughly 1.3%. The CDR3 contains 17 residues. V was pared by 1 base and J by 2 bases, with 7 bases of the junction left unmatched. CDR1 and CDR2 from the germline V gene are MGHRA and YSYEKL. This chain joins TRBV4-1 and TRBJ2-2, with 7 bases lining up with TRBD2. This TCR came from a woman aged 40 to 49 with lung cancer. Sample: PBMCs. CDR3 bases: TGCGCCAGCAGCCAAGGTCGTCTAGCGGATAACACCGGGGAGCTGTTTTTT. It yields the protein CASSQGRLADNTGELFF.